This T cell receptor (beta chain) is from a study of blood T cell repertoires in COVID-19. Seattle-derived patients entered the study during active infection and were followed longitudinally. In the authors' methods: Estimation of nucleated cell counts relied on the amplification of reference gene primers. TCRdb's table, derived via immunoSEQ multiplex PCR, lists solely in-frame clones and lacks some. D and trimming were read from the DNA, whereas the V and J calls and clone size are those reported in that table. This table has 100,000 to 150,000 clones, around 89% appearing once. Germline-derived CDR1 and CDR2 are SGHDN and FVKESK. V shed 3 bases and J shed 8 bases, with 13 bases lying between them. This CDR3 has 13 residues.

The TCR sequence derives from a man in his 60s with COVID-19, enrolled during active disease. The rearrangement links TRBV14 to TRBJ1-2; D is perhaps TRBD1 (6 bases). Sequences were obtained from peripheral blood. The CDR3 sequence is CASSHGGLGGYTF. The CDR3 nucleotides are TGTGCCAGCAGCCACGGGGGGCTTGGAGGCTACACCTTC.